The clone carrying this T cell receptor beta chain was seen only once. What it recognizes is unknown. CDR1 is LGHDT and CDR2 is YNNKEL in the germline V gene (reference sequence). V was pared by 0 bases and J by 2 bases, with 8 bases between. This CDR3 region has 15 residues. Treatment reported: about 20 received Ad26.COV2.S at low or high dose, single or two shots; 5 received placebo; per-sample allocation not given. The investigators took samples on day 63 after the first vaccine or placebo injection. The data are from a study of Ad26.COV2.S vaccination and SARS-CoV-2 variants. Overall study context: The donor participated in the COV1001 trial, in its Ad26.COV2.S arm. Regarding the study as a whole: Placebo recipients and vaccine recipients were similar in non-spike TCR breadth. Substantial breadth was reported for post-vaccination spike-specific CD8+ and CD4+ T cells. Total responses of T cells may have been underestimated by the analyses of TCR breadth and depth.

The data were produced by immunoSEQ multiplex PCR, yet TCRdb's version contains in-frame clones alone and is incomplete. The table has 350,000 to 450,000 clones, 92% seen once. This sequence was found in a person between 18 and 59 years old who received the Ad26.COV2.S COVID-19 vaccine or a placebo. The V gene is TRBV3-1 (or the pseudogene TRBV3-2), the J gene TRBJ1-5, with D unclear. The material was peripheral blood, obtained in a trial of Ad26.COV2.S vaccine versus placebo. DNA for the CDR3: TGTGCCAGCAGCCAAGAACATAGTGGCAATCAGCCCCAGCATTTT. This codes for CASSQEHSGNQPQHF.